The 9 T cell receptor beta chains listed next were all sequenced from one sample in a study of human T cells and chemical hapten exposure. TCRdb recomputed calls from the RACE reads with MiXCR, one row per CDR3 protein. The top ten clones hold 2.1% of a sample with under 200,000 distinct CDR3 sequences, around a quarter of them seen once. Time point indicated: patch test 3, about 24 weeks after DPC sensitization. The treatment: therapeutic diphenylcyclopropenone sensitization with weekly scalp DPC. The sequences come from whole blood, collected in connection with sensitization to the hapten diphenylcyclopropenone (DPC). These receptors came from a woman younger than 35 with alopecia areata. Some clones in this sample may be carry-over from other donors' samples.

This clonotype was detected a few times. V usage is TRBV15 and J usage is TRBJ2-7, with D perhaps TRBD1 (6 bases). In germline, CDR1 is LNHNV, CDR2 YYDKDF (reference sequence). This CDR3 has 12 amino acids. V gave up 0 bases and J gave up 7 bases, with 7 bases separating them. This CDR3 reads CATSRDRGEQYF. CDR3 DNA sequence: TGTGCCACCAGCAGAGATAGGGGGGAGCAGTACTTC.

This sequence joins TRBV7-7 and TRBJ2-1, with unresolved D. Germline V CDR1 and CDR2: SSHAT, FNYEAQ (reference sequence). Deletions cut 1 base from V and 3 bases from J, with 10 bases between. The CDR3 extends over 15 amino acids. The CDR3 spells CASSLGRNLYNEQFF. The DNA of the CDR3 is TGTGCCAGCAGCTTAGGCCGTAACCTCTACAATGAGCAGTTCTTC.

The chain links TRBV2 to TRBJ2-4; D assignment may be TRBD1 or TRBD2 (6 bases each). CDR1 is SNHLY and CDR2 is FYNNEI in the germline V gene. There are 16 residues in the CDR3. V lost 2 bases and J 3 bases, leaving 14 bases between the germline ends. The CDR3 DNA follows: TGTGCCAGCAGTGAAATTCCAGGGGAGGTCAAAAACATTCAGTACTTC. Protein product: CASSEIPGEVKNIQYF.

This clonotype was recorded many times. The chain is built from TRBV9 and TRBJ2-2; D is ambiguous. Deletions cut 0 bases from V and 3 bases from J, with 6 bases between. The CDR3 consists of 14 residues. CDR1 and CDR2 from the germline V gene are SGDLS and YYNGEE. DNA of the CDR3: TGTGCCAGCAGCGTAGCCGGTCACACCGGGGAGCTGTTTTTT. Its protein product is CASSVAGHTGELFF.

The chain couples TRBV20-1 to TRBJ2-7, with TRBD1 matching 10 bases. V dropped 5 bases and J dropped 4; count of bases not matched to a gene: 8. In germline, CDR1 is DFQATT, CDR2 SNEGSKA (reference sequence). This CDR3 is 14 amino acids long. CDR3 in DNA: TGCAGTGCTTGCGACAGGGGGCGCATATACGAGCAGTACTTC. Protein product: CSACDRGRIYEQYF.

The chain links TRBV19 to TRBJ2-6, with 10 bases identical to TRBD1. The V segment lost 5 bases and the J segment 3 bases; nucleotides outside the gene matches: 16. The germline V gene encodes CDR1 LNHDA and CDR2 SQIVND (reference sequence). This CDR3 region has 20 residues. The CDR3 protein is CASSRGAVTGGPLGANVLTF. The CDR3 DNA sequence: TGTGCCAGTAGTCGTGGGGCTGTGACAGGGGGCCCCCTTGGGGCCAACGTCCTGACTTTC.

V and J are TRBV6-5 and TRBJ2-7; 9 nucleotides agree with TRBD2. CDR1 is MNHEY, CDR2 SVGAGI, per germline. The CDR3 sequence is 14 residues long. The junction had 5 bases not matched to a gene; V was cut back by 6 bases and J by 2 bases. In nucleotides, the CDR3 is TGTGCCAGCAGGGAAGCGGGGGGTACCTACGAGCAGTACTTC. As protein: CASREAGGTYEQYF.

The rearrangement joins TRBV9 to TRBJ1-1; a weak D match, TRBD1 (5 bases). The CDR3 is 16 residues long. Trimming removed 0 bases from V and 1 base from J, with 13 bases in between. Per the germline V gene, CDR1 is SGDLS and CDR2 is YYNGEE. The CDR3 reads CASSVGGAQRNTEAFF. CDR3 in DNA: TGTGCCAGCAGCGTAGGAGGGGCACAGAGGAACACTGAAGCTTTCTTT. Full variable domain (outside the CDR3, taken from reference TRBV9 and TRBJ1-1): DSGVTQTPKHLITATGQRVTLRCSPRSGDLSVYWYQQSLDQGLQFLIQYYNGEERAKGNILERFSAQQFPDLHSELNLSSLELGDSALYFCASSVGGAQRNTEAFFGQGTRLTVV.

The J gene is TRBJ2-3, the V gene TRBV6-5; D not certain. Deletions cut 5 bases from V and 4 bases from J, with 10 bases between. The CDR3 spans 13 residues. The germline V gene encodes CDR1 MNHEY and CDR2 SVGAGI. This CDR3 reads CASSHTRADTQYF. The CDR3 DNA is TGTGCCAGCAGTCATACTCGGGCAGATACGCAGTATTTT.